This T cell receptor (beta chain) was profiled in a study of CD8+CD57+ T cells in acquired aplastic anemia. Looking at the study overall: Sorted CD4+ and CD8+ cells gave an average of about 3 ug of DNA. Findings and limits, study-wide: CD8+ Simpson's diversity in patients was not significantly different from that in controls.

A note on this clonotype: What it binds is not known.

The sequenced patients had an expansion of CD8+CD57+ cells seen by flow cytometry. As a group, the patients uniformly had severe acquired aplastic anemia. The blood sampling took place in patients who had so far received no therapy. CDR3 and TCR beta VDJ profiling relied on a genomic DNA template. One entry per CDR3 protein, called by TCRdb with MiXCR from the reads. The repertoire holds 75,000 to 100,000 distinct CDR3 sequences, less than 75% seen once, with approximately 60% in the top ten. The CDR3 is 12 amino acids. Trimming took 7 bases from V and 5 from J, leaving 12 bases between them. Germline V gene data show CDR1 as SNHLY and CDR2 as FYNNEI.

The sample comprised sorted CD4+, CD8+, or CD8+CD57+ T cells (not recorded which) from PBMCs. V is TRBV2 and J is TRBJ2-7, with D possibly being TRBD2 (5 bases). The origin of this receptor is a human donor with aplastic anemia. CDR3 nucleotides: TGTGCCAGCACCCGAGAGCGGCACGAGCAGTACTTC. Residues: CASTRERHEQYF.